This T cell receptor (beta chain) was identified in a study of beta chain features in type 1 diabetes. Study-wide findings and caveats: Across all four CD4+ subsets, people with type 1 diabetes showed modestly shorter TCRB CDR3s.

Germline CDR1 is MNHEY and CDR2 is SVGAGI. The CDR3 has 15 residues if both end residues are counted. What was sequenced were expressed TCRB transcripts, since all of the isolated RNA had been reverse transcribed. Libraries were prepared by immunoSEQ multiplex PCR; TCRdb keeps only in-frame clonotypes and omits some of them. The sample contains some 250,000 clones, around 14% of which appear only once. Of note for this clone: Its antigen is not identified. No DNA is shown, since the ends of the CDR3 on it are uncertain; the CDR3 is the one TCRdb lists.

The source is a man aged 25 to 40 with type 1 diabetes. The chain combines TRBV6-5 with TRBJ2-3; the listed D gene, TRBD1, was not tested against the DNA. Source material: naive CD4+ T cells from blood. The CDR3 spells CASSSSDSLGGTQYF.